The table lists the clone carrying this T cell receptor beta chain with a few counts. Its antigen is not identified. Researchers report isolating at least 6.5 million PBMCs per sample. Germline lookup yields CDR1 MDHEN and CDR2 SYDVKM. This CDR3 spans 15 amino acids. Trimming stripped 6 bases from V and 4 bases from J, with 15 bases between. The record originates from a study of blood T cells in healthy people across ages. Study-wide results and caveats: A strong correlation between TCR beta diversity and naive T cell percentage was seen. Unsorted PBMC input precluded a conclusive naive versus antigen-experienced comparison.

Using a J-beta primer mix together with a sample-barcoded 5' primer, a second PCR was run for roughly 6 to 11 cycles. In TCRdb, the 5' RACE reads were re-called with MiXCR into one record per CDR3 protein. The sample shows 730,000 or so distinct CDR3 sequences, roughly 47% of them seen only once. The receptor was derived from a woman aged 60-75 years in good health. The sequenced sample consisted of blood. The chain is built from TRBV28 and TRBJ1-4; TRBD1 might be the D (6 bases). The CDR3 nucleotides read TGTGCCAGCAGCAAGGGGGGACGGCGTAATGAAAAACTGTTTTTT. Translating gives CASSKGGRRNEKLFF.